This T cell receptor beta chain was recorded in a study of PD-L1 blockade in urothelial cancer. Overall study results and limits: Blood TCR clonality below the median before treatment was a predictor of better survival.

Notes on this clone: The antigen is not known.

Synthetically made TCR analog templates were put into each PCR as spikes. Sequencing was performed with immunoSEQ multiplex PCR; in TCRdb, only in-frame clones are kept and a portion is missing. The sample records tens of thousands of clones, approximately 86% being singletons. Germline loops: CDR1 ENHRY, CDR2 SYGVKD. The CDR3 loop spans 13 amino acids. J was trimmed by 9 bases and V by 6 bases; bases with no gene match: 4. Time point of the sample: pretreatment peripheral blood. Enrolled patients showed locally advanced or metastatic urothelial carcinoma. This TCR came from a man aged 55-75 years with urothelial cancer. This rearrangement joins TRBV10-3 to TRBJ1-6; TRBD1 matches 8 bases. The material was PBMCs, obtained around atezolizumab (anti-PD-L1) treatment. The CDR3 loop reads CAISLDRVSPLHF. DNA of the CDR3: TGTGCCATCAGCCTGGACAGGGTTTCACCCCTCCACTTT.